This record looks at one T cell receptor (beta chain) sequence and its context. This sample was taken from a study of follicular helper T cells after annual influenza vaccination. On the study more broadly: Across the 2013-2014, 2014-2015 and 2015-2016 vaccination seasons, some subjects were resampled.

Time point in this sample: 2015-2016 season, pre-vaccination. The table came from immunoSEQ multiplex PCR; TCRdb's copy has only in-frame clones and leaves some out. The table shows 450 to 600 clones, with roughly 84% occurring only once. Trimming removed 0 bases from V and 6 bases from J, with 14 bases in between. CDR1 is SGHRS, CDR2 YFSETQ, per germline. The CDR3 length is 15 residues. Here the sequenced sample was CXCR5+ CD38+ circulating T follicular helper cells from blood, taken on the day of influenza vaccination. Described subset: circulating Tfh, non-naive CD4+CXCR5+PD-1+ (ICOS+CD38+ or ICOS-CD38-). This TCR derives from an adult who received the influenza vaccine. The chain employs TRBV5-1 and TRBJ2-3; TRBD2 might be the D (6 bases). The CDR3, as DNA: TGCGCCAGCAGCTTGGCCGGTGGAGGGGTGGATACGCAGTATTTT. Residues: CASSLAGGGVDTQYF.